This T cell receptor beta chain was captured in a study of vaccination and CD4 T cells after COVID-19 (dated by TCRdb to the early 2020s). Concerning the study at large: SARS-CoV-2 positivity had been established in the convalescent patients by nasal swab PCR, and mild disease was recorded in eight to ten of these patients and severe disease in one. The convalescent cohort comprised six males and four females, including two Hispanic individuals, seven Caucasians, two Asians and one multiracial person. Participants got two doses of the Pfizer-BioNTech BNT162b2 vaccine (n=8) or two doses of the Moderna mRNA-1273 vaccine (n=2). Post-COVID blood samples from convalescent patients were collected a median of about 100 days after diagnosis, with a range of 35 to 161 days. Post-vaccine blood samples were taken a median of roughly 75 days after the second vaccine dose, with a range of 14 to 241 days. The cultures were stimulated with overlapping spike peptide pools from SARS-CoV-2 and from the common cold coronaviruses HCoV-NL63, HCoV-OC43 and HCoV-229E. In control cultures, a CEFX viral epitope pool was used as positive control, an HIV-1 Nef peptide pool was used as negative control, or no peptide was added. The spike-specific CD4+ TCR repertoire was compared before and after mRNA vaccination in ten to eleven COVID-19 convalescent patients and a few infection-naive healthy vaccine recipients.

The CDR3 runs 15 amino acids, cysteine and phenylalanine included. Of all the DNA, just the CDR3 is kept, 45 bases in frame from base 1. The germline V gene gives CDR1 as SGHRS and CDR2 as YFSETQ. The junction shows trimming of 1 base on V and 4 bases on J, and the gene matches do not reach 6 bases of it. Receptor libraries were prepared by PCR. DNA from cultured CD4+ T cells underwent TCR sequencing with the Oncomine TCR Beta short-read assay at the Johns Hopkins FTIC core. Genomic DNA was extracted from the cultured CD4+ T cells with the QIAamp micro DNA kit. The Oncomine TCR Beta libraries from cultured CD4+ T cells were pooled using unique dual indexes and then sequenced on an Illumina iSeq 100. The published analysis was carried out like this. Non-productive sequences were removed, and CDR3s not starting with C, not ending with F or W, or shorter than 7 amino acids were discarded. The MANAFEST web application identified antigen-specific clonotypes by comparing peptide-stimulated wells against reference wells and other culture wells. To be called positive, a clone needed an FDR below 0.05, an odds ratio above 5, and a productive frequency above 0.1% in at least two of three replicate wells. A clonotype was classed as cross-reactive if the clonotype showed significant expansion both in SARS-CoV-2 spike wells and in at least one common cold coronavirus spike condition. Using R version 3.6.1, CDR3 homology was evaluated through Levenshtein distances (stringdist) along with unrooted phylogenetic trees (ape). TCRdb redid the processing of the public reads, applying fastp at Q25 and MiXCR, and retained in-frame beta chains. Rows with one shared CDR3 protein collapse into an entry with the most common genes and DNA. The V and J calls follow TCRdb's processing rather than the paper's. In all, the sample holds under 25,000 distinct CDR3 sequences, and about 45% of those were seen once. Around 13% of the sample is held by the ten biggest clonotypes.

The study at large found these results: In convalescent patients, a median around 90% of post-vaccine SARS-CoV-2-reactive clones were detected only after vaccination, suggesting vaccine-specific priming. Of the vaccine-specific clones found in convalescent patients, nearly all (304 of 307) were mono-reactive for SARS-CoV-2 spike instead of being cross-reactive with common cold coronaviruses. The number of convalescent patients in the study was relatively small, and the study did not examine early timepoints following natural infection. An increase in the median number of SARS-CoV-2-reactive clonotypes from 20 to 25 after infection to 38 after vaccination was observed, but the change was not found to be significant.

Sample treatment or condition, as interpreted from the label and publication: roughly 10-day PBMC culture with coronavirus spike peptide pools or control peptides (ViraFEST assay). The ViraFEST assay was used in the study, in which antigen-specific T cells were expanded with peptide pools and expanded clonotypes were subsequently identified by TCR sequencing. The convalescent patients' positive SARS-CoV-2 PCR tests were from March to December 2020, which was before the Alpha, Beta and Delta variants emerged in the United States. Each well held 2.2 million or so PBMCs cultured in IMDM containing roughly 5% human AB serum and around 9.2 IU/ml IL-2, with 9 to 10 ug/ml peptide pools added. On days 3 and 7, half of the culture medium was replaced with fresh IL-2-containing medium. After 10 to 11 days of culture, CD4+ T cells were isolated by negative selection with the EasySep CD4+ T cell isolation kit. Ficoll-Paque Plus gradient centrifugation was used to isolate PBMCs from whole blood, and the isolated PBMCs were then either used fresh or cryopreserved at -140C. Triplicate wells were generally used for each culture condition.

There are a few counts of this clonotype. What this receptor recognizes is not known. The sample holds no much larger clone one base away, and base qualities are not on file. The sequenced sample was CD4+ T cells from blood, cultured in vitro. The TCR originated in a human donor who had recovered from COVID-19. This sequence uses TRBV5-1 and TRBJ1-2; 8 bases in the middle match TRBD1. The DNA sequence reads TGCGCCAGCAGCTTGCTCGGACAGGGCGGCTATGGCTACACCTTC. Translation gives CASSLLGQGGYGYTF.